This T cell receptor beta chain was identified in a study of blood T cell repertoires in COVID-19. Study summary: COVID-19 samples, acute and convalescent, were from the United States, Italy and Spain.

This CDR3 is 16 amino acids long. Germline CDR1 is ENHRY and CDR2 is SYGVKD. Trimming took 0 bases from V and 0 from J, leaving 12 bases between them. Generated by immunoSEQ multiplex PCR, the TCRdb table keeps only in-frame clones and is missing some. The sample comprises 450,000 to 500,000 clones, 87% of which are singletons, and around 0.7% rests with the top ten. Material for sequencing was PBMCs or T cells enriched from blood (not recorded which). The chain recombines TRBV10-3 with TRBJ2-7; D is perhaps TRBD2 (6 bases). This receptor was taken from a woman younger than 30 who had recovered from COVID-19. This CDR3 is CAISESRRGSSYEQYF. Written as DNA, the CDR3 is TGTGCCATCAGTGAGTCCAGGCGGGGTTCCTCCTACGAGCAGTACTTC.